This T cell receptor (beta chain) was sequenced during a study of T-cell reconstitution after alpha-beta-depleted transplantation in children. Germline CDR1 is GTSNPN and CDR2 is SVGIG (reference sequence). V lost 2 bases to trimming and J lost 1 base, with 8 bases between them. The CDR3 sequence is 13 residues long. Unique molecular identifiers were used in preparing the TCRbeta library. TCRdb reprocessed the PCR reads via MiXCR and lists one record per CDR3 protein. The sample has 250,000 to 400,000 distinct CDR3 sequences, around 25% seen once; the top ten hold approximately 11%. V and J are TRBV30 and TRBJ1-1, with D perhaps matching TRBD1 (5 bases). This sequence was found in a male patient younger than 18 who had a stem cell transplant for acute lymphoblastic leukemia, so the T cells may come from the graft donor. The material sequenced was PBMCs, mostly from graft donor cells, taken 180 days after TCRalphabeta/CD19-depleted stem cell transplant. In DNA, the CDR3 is TGTGCCTGGAGTTGGGGACGGAACACTGAAGCTTTCTTT. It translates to CAWSWGRNTEAFF.